Listed here is a single T cell receptor beta chain. Original data processing: Reference gene primer amplification in the assay estimated nucleated cell counts. The data were produced by immunoSEQ multiplex PCR, yet TCRdb's version contains in-frame clones alone and is incomplete. V, J and clone size are taken as reported in that table, and D and trimming were inferred from the DNA itself. The sample includes about 140,000 clones, just under 85% of them seen just once. The CDR3 spans 17 residues. Trimming shortened V by 0 bases and J by 2 bases, and 14 bases separated the two germline ends. CDR1 LGHNT and CDR2 FRNRAP come from the germline V gene. The sample originates from a study of blood T cell repertoires in COVID-19. Recruits, aged roughly 18 to 95 years, lived in 25 or so US areas.

Sequenced material: PBMCs or T cells enriched from blood (not recorded which). The J gene is TRBJ1-3, the V gene TRBV12-5; tentative D call: TRBD1 (5 bases). This TCR was recovered from a woman aged 45-60 years with acute COVID-19. The CDR3 loop reads CASGLVRGRAAGNTIYF. DNA for the CDR3: TGTGCTAGTGGTTTGGTACGTGGCAGGGCGGCTGGAAACACCATATATTTT.